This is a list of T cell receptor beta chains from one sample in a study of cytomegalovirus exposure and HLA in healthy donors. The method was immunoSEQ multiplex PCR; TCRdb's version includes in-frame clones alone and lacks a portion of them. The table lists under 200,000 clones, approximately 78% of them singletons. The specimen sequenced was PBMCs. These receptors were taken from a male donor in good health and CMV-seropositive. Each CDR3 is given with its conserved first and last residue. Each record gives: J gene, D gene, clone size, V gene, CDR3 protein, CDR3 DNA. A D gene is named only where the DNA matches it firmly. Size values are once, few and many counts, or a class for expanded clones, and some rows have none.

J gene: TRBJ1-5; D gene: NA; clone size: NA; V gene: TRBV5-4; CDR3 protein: CASSLSGNSNQPQHF; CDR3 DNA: TGTGCCAGCAGCTTAAGCGGGAATAGCAATCAGCCCCAGCATTTT
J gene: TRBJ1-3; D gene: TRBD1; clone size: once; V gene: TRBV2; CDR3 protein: CASSLDRGIRNTIYF; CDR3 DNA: TGTGCCAGCAGTCTAGACAGGGGCATTCGAAACACCATATATTTT
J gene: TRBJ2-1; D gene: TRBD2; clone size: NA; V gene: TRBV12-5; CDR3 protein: CASGLSGLAGYNEQFF; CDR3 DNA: TGTGCTAGTGGTCTGTCTGGACTAGCGGGGTACAATGAGCAGTTCTTC
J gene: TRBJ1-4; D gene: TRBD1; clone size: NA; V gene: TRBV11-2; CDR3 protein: CASSFRGWDEKLFF; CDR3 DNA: TGTGCCAGCAGCTTCAGGGGGTGGGATGAAAAACTGTTTTTT
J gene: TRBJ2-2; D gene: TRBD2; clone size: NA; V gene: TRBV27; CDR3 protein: CASCIGGGVGELFF; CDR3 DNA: TGTGCCAGCTGTATTGGCGGGGGAGTCGGGGAGCTGTTTTTT
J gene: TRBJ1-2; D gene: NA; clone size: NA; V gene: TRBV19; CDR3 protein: CASSMISNYGYTF; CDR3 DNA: TGTGCCAGTAGTATGATCAGTAACTATGGCTACACCTTC
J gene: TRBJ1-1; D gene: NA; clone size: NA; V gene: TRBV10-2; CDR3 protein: CASSQSRTVGTEAFF; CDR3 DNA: TGCGCCAGCAGCCAGAGTCGGACAGTCGGGACTGAAGCTTTCTTT
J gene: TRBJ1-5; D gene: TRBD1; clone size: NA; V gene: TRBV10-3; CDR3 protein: CAISESVGQAPTPQHF; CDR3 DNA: TGTGCCATCAGTGAGTCGGTTGGACAGGCTCCTACGCCCCAGCATTTT
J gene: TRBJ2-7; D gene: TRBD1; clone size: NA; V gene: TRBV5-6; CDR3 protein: CASSLSGQKTSSYEQYF; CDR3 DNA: TGTGCCAGCAGCTTGTCGGGACAGAAAACCTCTTCCTACGAGCAGTACTTC
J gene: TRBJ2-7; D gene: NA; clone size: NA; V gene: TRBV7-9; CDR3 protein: CSSSSPGGYEQYF; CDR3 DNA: TGTTCCAGCAGCTCCCCCGGGGGCTACGAGCAGTACTTC
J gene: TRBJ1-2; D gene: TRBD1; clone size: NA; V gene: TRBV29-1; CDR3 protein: CSVGDTGGNYGYTF; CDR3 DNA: TGCAGCGTTGGGGACACAGGGGGCAACTATGGCTACACCTTC
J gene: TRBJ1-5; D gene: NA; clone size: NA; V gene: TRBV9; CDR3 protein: CASSVRGDQPQHF; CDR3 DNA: TGTGCCAGCAGCGTGCGGGGGGATCAGCCCCAGCATTTT
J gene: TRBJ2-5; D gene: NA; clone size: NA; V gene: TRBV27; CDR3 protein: CASSLYPGIRSQETQYF; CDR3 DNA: TGTGCCAGCAGTTTATATCCAGGCATACGATCACAAGAGACCCAGTACTTC
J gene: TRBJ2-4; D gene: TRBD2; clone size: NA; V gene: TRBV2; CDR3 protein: CASKTSGGSNIQYF; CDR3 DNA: TGTGCCAGCAAAACTAGCGGGGGGAGTAACATTCAGTACTTC
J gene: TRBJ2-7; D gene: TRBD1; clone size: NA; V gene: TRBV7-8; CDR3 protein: CASSRPTGGLGEQYF; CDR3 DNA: TGTGCCAGCAGCCGCCCAACAGGGGGCCTAGGCGAGCAGTACTTC
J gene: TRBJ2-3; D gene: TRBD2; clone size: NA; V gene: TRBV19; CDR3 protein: CASSNMGLAGTDTQYF; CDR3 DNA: TGTGCCAGTAGTAATATGGGACTAGCGGGGACAGATACGCAGTATTTT
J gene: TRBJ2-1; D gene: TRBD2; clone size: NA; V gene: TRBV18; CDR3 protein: CASSPFAGTSAYNEQFF; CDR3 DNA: TGTGCCAGCTCACCATTTGCCGGGACTAGCGCTTACAATGAGCAGTTCTTC
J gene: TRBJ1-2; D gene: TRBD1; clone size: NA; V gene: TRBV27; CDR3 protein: CASSSISFGQGGYGYTF; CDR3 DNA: TGTGCCAGCAGTTCCATATCATTTGGACAGGGTGGTTATGGCTACACCTTC
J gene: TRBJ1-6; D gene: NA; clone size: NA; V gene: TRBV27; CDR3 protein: CASSPSQGLLSSPLHF; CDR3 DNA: TGTGCCAGCAGCCCGTCCCAGGGGTTGTTGTCCTCACCCCTCCACTTT
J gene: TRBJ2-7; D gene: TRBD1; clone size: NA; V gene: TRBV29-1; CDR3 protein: CSCILLGTGVNEQYF; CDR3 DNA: TGCAGTTGTATTCTGCTCGGGACAGGGGTCAACGAGCAGTACTTC
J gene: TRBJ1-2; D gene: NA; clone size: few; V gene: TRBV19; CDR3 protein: CASSIDRSGSWSYTF; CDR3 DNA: TGTGCCAGTAGTATAGATCGGTCCGGGAGTTGGAGCTACACCTTC
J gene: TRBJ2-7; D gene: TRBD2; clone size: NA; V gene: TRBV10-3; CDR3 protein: CAISAVAGTSGTKQYF; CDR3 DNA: TGTGCCATCAGTGCGGTTGCCGGGACTAGCGGGACTAAGCAGTACTTC
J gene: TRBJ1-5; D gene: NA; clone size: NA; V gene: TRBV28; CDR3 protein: CASSHQGLIQPQHF; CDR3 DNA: TGTGCCAGCAGTCATCAGGGACTCATCCAGCCCCAGCATTTT
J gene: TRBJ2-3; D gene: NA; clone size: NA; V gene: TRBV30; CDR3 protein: CAWSLSGTQYF; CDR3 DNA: TGTGCCTGGAGTCTCAGCGGTACGCAGTATTTT
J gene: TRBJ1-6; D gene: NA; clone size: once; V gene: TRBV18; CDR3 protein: CASSPTDSNSPLHF; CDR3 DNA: TGTGCCAGCTCCCCGACAGACTCTAATTCACCCCTCCACTTT
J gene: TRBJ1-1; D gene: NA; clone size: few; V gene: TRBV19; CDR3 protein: CASSMRNYRFSMNTEAFF; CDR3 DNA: TGTGCCAGTAGTATGCGGAATTACCGGTTTTCCATGAACACTGAAGCTTTCTTT
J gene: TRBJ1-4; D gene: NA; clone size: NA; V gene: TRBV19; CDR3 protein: CASSGAATNEKLFF; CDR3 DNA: TGTGCCAGTAGCGGAGCGGCAACTAATGAAAAACTGTTTTTT
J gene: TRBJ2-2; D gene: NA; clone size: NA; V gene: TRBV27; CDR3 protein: CASRSTDTGELFF; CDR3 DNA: TGTGCCAGCAGGTCTACAGACACCGGGGAGCTGTTTTTT
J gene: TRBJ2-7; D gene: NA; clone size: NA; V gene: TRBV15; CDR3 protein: CATSRDAGYEQYF; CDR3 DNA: TGTGCCACCAGCAGAGATGCGGGCTACGAGCAGTACTTC
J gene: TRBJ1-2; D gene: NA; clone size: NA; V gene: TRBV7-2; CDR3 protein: CASRGGRAGYTF; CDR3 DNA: TGTGCCAGCAGGGGGGGGAGGGCTGGCTACACCTTC
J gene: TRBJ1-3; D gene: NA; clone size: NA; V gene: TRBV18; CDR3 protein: CASSPPGPDGNTIYF; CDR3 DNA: TGTGCCAGCTCACCACCGGGGCCCGATGGAAACACCATATATTTT
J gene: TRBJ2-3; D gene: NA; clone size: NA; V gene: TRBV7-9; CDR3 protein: CASSSRTGRVTDTQYF; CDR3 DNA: TGTGCCAGCAGCTCAAGGACAGGGAGGGTCACAGATACGCAGTATTTT
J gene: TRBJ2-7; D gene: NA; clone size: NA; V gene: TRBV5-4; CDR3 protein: CASSLGQSYEQYF; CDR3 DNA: TGTGCCAGCAGCTTGGGTCAGTCCTACGAGCAGTACTTC
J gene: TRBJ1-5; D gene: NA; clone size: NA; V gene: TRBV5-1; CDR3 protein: CASSLTTGNNQPQHF; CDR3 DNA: TGCGCCAGCAGCTTAACAACAGGGAACAATCAGCCCCAGCATTTT
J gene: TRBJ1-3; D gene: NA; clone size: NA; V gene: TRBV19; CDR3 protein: CASTNHDTIYF; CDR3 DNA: TGTGCCAGTACTAATCACGACACCATATATTTT
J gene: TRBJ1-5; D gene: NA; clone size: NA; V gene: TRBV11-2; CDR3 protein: CASSLDGGNQPQHF; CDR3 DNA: TGTGCCAGCAGCTTAGATGGAGGCAATCAGCCCCAGCATTTT
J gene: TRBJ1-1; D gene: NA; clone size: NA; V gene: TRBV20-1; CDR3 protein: CSARENTEAFF; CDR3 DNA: TGCAGTGCTCGGGAGAACACTGAAGCTTTCTTT
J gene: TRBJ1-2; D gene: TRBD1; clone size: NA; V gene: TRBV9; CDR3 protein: CASSSGGTWYTF; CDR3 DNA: TGTGCCAGCAGCTCAGGGGGCACATGGTACACCTTC
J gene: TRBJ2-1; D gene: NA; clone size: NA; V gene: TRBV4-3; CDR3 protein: CASSQAWGREWYNEQFF; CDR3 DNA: TGCGCCAGCAGCCAAGCCTGGGGGCGGGAGTGGTACAATGAGCAGTTCTTC